Below are 20 T cell receptor beta chains sequenced from a single sample in a study of blood T cells in healthy people across ages. Primers used in a second PCR of roughly 6 to 11 cycles were a sample-barcoded 5' primer and a J-beta primer mix. TCRdb used MiXCR to reprocess the 5' RACE reads, holding one entry per CDR3 protein. This table holds roughly 2 million distinct CDR3 sequences, roughly 49% found once. Material for sequencing was blood. These receptors originate from a woman in her thirties or forties in good health.

The J gene is TRBJ2-1, the V gene TRBV7-2; TRBD2 agrees at 11 bases. This CDR3 has 18 amino acids. The V gene's germline CDR1 is SGHTA and CDR2 FQGNSA. J lost 8 bases, V lost 5 bases, and 17 bases had no gene match. The CDR3 sequence is CASSRVIPGLAEEDEQFF. The CDR3 DNA reads TGTGCCAGCAGCCGTGTTATACCGGGACTAGCGGAGGAGGATGAGCAGTTCTTC.

The rearrangement uses TRBV4-1 and TRBJ1-1, with 8 bases aligning to TRBD1. The V segment lost 1 base and the J segment 3 bases; nucleotides outside the gene matches: 13. Germline V gene lookup returns CDR1 MGHRA and CDR2 YSYEKL. The CDR3 extends over 18 amino acids. The CDR3 DNA sequence: TGCGCCAGCAGCCAAGTGGAGCCCCCGACAGGGGTGGACACTGAAGCTTTCTTT. It yields the protein CASSQVEPPTGVDTEAFF.

This chain links TRBV6-2 or TRBV6-3 with TRBJ2-7; D remains ambiguous. The V end lost 5 bases, the J end lost 0 bases, and 17 bases lay between the germline ends. The CDR3 consists of 16 residues. The germline CDR1 and CDR2 sequences are MNHEY and SVGEGT. In DNA, the CDR3 is TGTGCCAGCAGTCCCGCGGCGGCAGGCCGCTCCTACGAGCAGTACTTC. This encodes CASSPAAAGRSYEQYF.

The table lists this clonotype with a few counts. The gene calls are TRBV5-1 and TRBJ2-5; D call uncertain. CDR3 length: 14 residues. The V gene lost 3 bases and the J gene lost 3 bases, with 12 bases spanning the gap. Germline V gene sequence: CDR1 SGHRS, CDR2 YFSETQ. The CDR3 spells CASSSNGPEETQYF. The CDR3 DNA reads as TGCGCCAGCAGCTCGAACGGTCCTGAAGAGACCCAGTACTTC.

The rearrangement links TRBV20-1 to TRBJ2-4, with D perhaps matching TRBD2 (6 bases). The CDR3 runs to 17 residues. Germline CDR1 and CDR2: DFQATT and SNEGSKA (reference sequence). V was cut by 1 base and J by 13 bases, with 29 bases left in between. The CDR3 DNA reads as TGCAGTGCTAGAGGCCCGTTACCGGGACTGGAGGTCGGGGAGCAGTACTTC. Residues: CSARGPLPGLEVGEQYF.

J is TRBJ2-4 and V is TRBV7-7, with a tentative D call TRBD2 (5 bases). Germline CDR1 reads SSHAT; CDR2 reads FNYEAQ (reference sequence). Trimming cost V 1 base and J 0 bases, with 13 bases left between them. The CDR3 loop spans 17 amino acids. The CDR3 sequence: CASSLGGSYLAKNIQYF. Here the CDR3 DNA reads TGTGCCAGCAGCTTAGGCGGGTCATATCTAGCCAAAAACATTCAGTACTTC.

The chain combines TRBV7-2 with TRBJ1-6; 7 bases align to TRBD1. Looked up from germline, CDR1 is SGHTA and CDR2 is FQGNSA. The CDR3 consists of 15 residues. V lost 5 bases and J lost 5; bases outside the gene matches: 6. The CDR3 region has the DNA TGTGCCAGCAGCCGACAGGGTACCGATAATTCACCCCTCCACTTT. It is translated as CASSRQGTDNSPLHF.

This sequence joins TRBV20-1 and TRBJ1-5, with a possible D match to TRBD1 (6 bases). Trimming pared 1 base from V and 5 bases from J, leaving 15 bases between. Germline V CDR1 and CDR2: DFQATT, SNEGSKA (reference sequence). The CDR3 spans 15 residues. The CDR3 protein is CSARAGHYNDQPQHF. Written as DNA, the CDR3 is TGCAGTGCTAGAGCGGGACACTATAACGATCAGCCCCAGCATTTT.

This clonotype occurred once. V is TRBV27 and J is TRBJ1-5; the D gene is possibly TRBD1 (5 bases). Trimming stripped 4 bases from V and 9 bases from J, with 13 bases between. CDR3 length: 13 amino acids. In germline, CDR1 is MNHEY, CDR2 SMNVEV (reference sequence). The CDR3 coding sequence is TGTGCCAGCAGTTCCCAGGGAGTTCGGCCCCAGCATTTT. This codes for CASSSQGVRPQHF.

The chain employs TRBV20-1 and TRBJ2-5, with 9 positions matching TRBD1. The CDR3 is made up of 15 amino acids. The J segment lost 4 bases and the V segment lost 3 bases, leaving 9 bases of the junction unmatched. The V gene's germline CDR1 is DFQATT and CDR2 SNEGSKA (reference sequence). CDR3 protein: CSASAGTGFLETQYF. As DNA, the CDR3 is TGCAGTGCTAGTGCCGGGACAGGGTTTTTAGAGACCCAGTACTTC.

This chain links TRBV11-2 with TRBJ2-5; D may match TRBD1 or TRBD2 (5 bases each). Per germline, CDR1 SGHAT and CDR2 FQNNGV. The V and J ends lost 0 bases and 11 bases respectively, with 16 bases between them. The CDR3 spans 14 residues. In DNA form, the CDR3 reads TGTGCCAGCAGCTTAGACCCGGGACCTAATGAGCAGTACTTC. Its protein product is CASSLDPGPNEQYF.

The chain carries TRBV6-1 and TRBJ2-5; 8 bases align to TRBD1. The CDR3 loop spans 16 amino acids. V lost 2 bases, J lost 1 base, and 6 bases stayed unmatched. The germline gives CDR1 MNHNS, CDR2 SASEGT. CDR3 in amino acids: CASSEIPGTGQETQYF. The CDR3 bases are TGTGCCAGCAGTGAAATCCCCGGGACAGGCCAAGAGACCCAGTACTTC.

There are a few counts of this clonotype. The chain links TRBV6-5 to TRBJ2-1, with 11 nucleotides matching TRBD2. With 7 bases clipped from V and 7 bases from J, the junction kept 6 bases outside the gene matches. CDR1 is MNHEY and CDR2 is SVGAGI in the germline V gene. This CDR3 has 14 amino acids. The CDR3 region is CASKVAGGLNEQFF. Written as DNA, the CDR3 is TGTGCCAGCAAGGTAGCGGGGGGGTTAAATGAGCAGTTCTTC.

This clonotype was detected only a few times. The chain is built from TRBV4-2 and TRBJ1-2; 8 positions match TRBD1. The V and J ends lost 0 bases and 7 bases, in that order; junction bases with no gene match: 10. This CDR3 contains 16 residues. Germline assignment: CDR1 LGHNA and CDR2 YNFKEQ. The CDR3 here is CASSQERTGGYFGYTF. CDR3 coding DNA: TGTGCCAGCAGCCAAGAAAGAACAGGGGGATATTTTGGCTACACCTTC.

The chain uses TRBV4-3 and TRBJ1-2; D remains unclear. V was cut by 1 base and J by 8 bases, with 8 bases left in between. Germline lookup yields CDR1 LGHNA and CDR2 YSLEER. The CDR3 spans 12 residues. The CDR3 sequence is CASSQGRKGYTF. The DNA of the CDR3 is TGCGCCAGCAGCCAAGGGAGAAAGGGCTACACCTTC.

The chain has TRBV28 and TRBJ2-5; a possible D gene is TRBD2 (7 bases). This CDR3 is built from 12 residues. Trimming removed 8 bases from V and 6 bases from J, with 13 bases in between. CDR1 MDHEN and CDR2 SYDVKM come from the germline V gene. CDR3 DNA sequence: TGTGCCAGCGGGGAGGGGGGGAAGACCCAGTACTTC. It translates to CASGEGGKTQYF.

The chain combines TRBV18 with TRBJ2-3; no reliable D call. V was pared by 10 bases and J by 4 bases, with 15 bases between. This CDR3 has 13 amino acids. The germline V gene has CDR1 KGHSH and CDR2 LQKENI. The CDR3 bases are TGTGCCACCGCCCCTCAGTCCTCAGATACGCAGTATTTT. Translation gives CATAPQSSDTQYF.

The V and J genes are TRBV29-1 and TRBJ1-2; D is ambiguous. The germline V gene encodes CDR1 SQVTM and CDR2 ANQGSEA. Between the trimmed V and J ends, which lost 4 bases and 4 bases, there was a span of 13 bases. The CDR3 runs to 13 residues. This chain's CDR3 is CSVGKTDSYGYTF. The CDR3 DNA is TGCAGCGTTGGAAAAACAGATAGCTATGGCTACACCTTC.

V and J are TRBV7-9 and TRBJ1-5, with D tentatively TRBD1 (6 bases). Germline CDR1 is SEHNR and CDR2 is FQNEAQ (reference sequence). V was cut by 3 bases and J by 4 bases, with 10 bases left in between. The CDR3 runs 14 residues. In nucleotides, the CDR3 is TGTGCCAGCAGCTTGTCAGGGGAAAATCAGCCCCAGCATTTT. It codes for CASSLSGENQPQHF.

This chain joins TRBV6-4 and TRBJ2-3; 7 bases align to TRBD1. The V gene end was trimmed by 5 bases and the J gene end by 2 bases; junction bases not matched to a gene: 7. The V gene's germline CDR1 is MRHNA and CDR2 SNTAGT. The CDR3 contains 15 residues. CDR3 amino acids: CASSKDRLNTDTQYF. The CDR3 DNA reads TGTGCCAGCAGTAAGGACAGGCTAAACACAGATACGCAGTATTTT.